This entry features one T cell receptor (beta chain) sequence. Its antigen is as yet unknown. The sample is drawn from a study of response to subunit inactivated influenza vaccine. Study results and caveats: The authors offered the suggestion that each seasonal influenza vaccination recruits few new T cells.

TCRdb re-derived calls from the RT-PCR reads in MiXCR, one entry per CDR3 protein. The sample consists of about 780,000 distinct CDR3 sequences, less than 20% of them appearing once. The germline V gene has CDR1 SGHTA and CDR2 FQGTGA. The CDR3 consists of 17 residues. Trimming took 5 bases from V and 7 from J; bases not matched to a gene: 11. J is TRBJ2-1 and V is TRBV7-3; 13 bases are shared with TRBD2. The material sequenced was PBMCs from blood, taken around 5 days after vaccination. The origin of this receptor is a man aged 45 to 65 who received an inactivated influenza vaccine. CDR3 nucleotide sequence: TGTGCCAGCAGCGAAGGACTAGCGGGAGATTCTGGAAATGAGCAGTTCTTC. Its translation is CASSEGLAGDSGNEQFF.